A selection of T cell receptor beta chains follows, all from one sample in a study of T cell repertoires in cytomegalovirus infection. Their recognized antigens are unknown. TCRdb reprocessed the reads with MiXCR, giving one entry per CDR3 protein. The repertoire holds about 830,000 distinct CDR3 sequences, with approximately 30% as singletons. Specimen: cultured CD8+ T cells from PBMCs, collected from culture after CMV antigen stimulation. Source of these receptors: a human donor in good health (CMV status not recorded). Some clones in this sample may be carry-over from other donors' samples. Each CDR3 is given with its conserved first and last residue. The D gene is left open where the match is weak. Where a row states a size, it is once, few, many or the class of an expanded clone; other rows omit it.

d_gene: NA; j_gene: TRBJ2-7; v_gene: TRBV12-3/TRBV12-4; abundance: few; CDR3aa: CASTQSLYEQYF; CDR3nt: TGTGCCAGCACCCAATCTCTCTACGAGCAGTACTTC
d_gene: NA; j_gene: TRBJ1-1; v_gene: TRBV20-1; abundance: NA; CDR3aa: CSARTRGGYEAFF; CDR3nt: TGCAGTGCTAGAACCCGAGGGGGATATGAAGCTTTCTTT
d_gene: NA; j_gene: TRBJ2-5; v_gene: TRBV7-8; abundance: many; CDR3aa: CASSPRPGETQYF; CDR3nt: TGTGCCAGCAGCCCCCGACCCGGGGAGACCCAGTACTTC
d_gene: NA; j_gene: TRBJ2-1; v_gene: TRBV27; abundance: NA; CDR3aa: CASSFFVSSVAYNEQFF; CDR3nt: TGTGCCAGCAGTTTTTTCGTTTCCTCGGTTGCCTACAATGAGCAGTTCTTC
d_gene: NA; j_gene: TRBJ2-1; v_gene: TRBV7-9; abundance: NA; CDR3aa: CASTKRGGPDEQFF; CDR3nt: TGTGCCAGCACCAAGAGGGGGGGGCCTGATGAGCAGTTCTTC
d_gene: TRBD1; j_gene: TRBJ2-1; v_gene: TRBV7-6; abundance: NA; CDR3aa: CASSLAGTARPNTYRSEQFF; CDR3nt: TGTGCCAGCAGCTTAGCAGGGACAGCCCGACCTAATACTTACCGTAGTGAGCAGTTCTTC
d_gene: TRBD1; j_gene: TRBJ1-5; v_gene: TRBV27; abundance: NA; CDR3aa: CASSSSTGEDQPQHF; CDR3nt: TGTGCCAGCAGCTCCTCGACAGGGGAGGATCAGCCCCAGCATTTT
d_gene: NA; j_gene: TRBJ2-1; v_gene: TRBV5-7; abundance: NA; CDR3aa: CASSLGHSFSYNEQFF; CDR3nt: TGTGCCAGCAGCTTGGGACACTCCTTCTCCTACAATGAGCAGTTCTTC
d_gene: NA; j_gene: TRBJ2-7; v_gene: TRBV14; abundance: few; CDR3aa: CASSQGARGGFEQYF; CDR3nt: TGTGCCAGCAGCCAAGGGGCCCGGGGCGGGTTCGAGCAGTACTTC
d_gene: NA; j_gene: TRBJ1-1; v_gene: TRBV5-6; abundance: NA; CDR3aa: CASSWSLNTEAFF; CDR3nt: TGTGCCAGCAGCTGGTCATTGAACACTGAAGCTTTCTTT
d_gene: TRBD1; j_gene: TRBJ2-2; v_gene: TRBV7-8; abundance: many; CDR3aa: CASSLGLQLQGASGTGELFF; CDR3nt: TGTGCCAGCAGCTTAGGATTACAGCTACAGGGGGCGAGTGGAACCGGGGAGCTGTTTTTT
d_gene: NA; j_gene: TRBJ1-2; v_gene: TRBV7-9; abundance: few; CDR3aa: CATNTDYGYTF; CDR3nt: TGTGCCACTAACACGGACTATGGCTACACCTTC
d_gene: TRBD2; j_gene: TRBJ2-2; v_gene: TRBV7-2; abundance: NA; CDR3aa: CASSHGLAGAPGTGELFF; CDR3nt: TGTGCCAGCAGCCACGGACTAGCGGGGGCCCCGGGCACCGGGGAGCTGTTTTTT
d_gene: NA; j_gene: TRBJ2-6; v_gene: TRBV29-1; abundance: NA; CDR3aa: CSVVLVSGANVLTF; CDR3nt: TGCAGCGTTGTTTTAGTTTCTGGGGCCAACGTCCTGACTTTC
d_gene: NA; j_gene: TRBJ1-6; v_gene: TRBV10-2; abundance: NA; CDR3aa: CASGGRSLNSPLHF; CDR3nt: TGCGCCAGCGGGGGGCGCAGCCTAAATTCACCCCTCCACTTT
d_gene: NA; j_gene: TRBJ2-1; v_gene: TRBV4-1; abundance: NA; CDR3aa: CASSLSPRSEQFF; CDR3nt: TGCGCCAGCAGCCTCTCACCGCGGAGTGAGCAGTTCTTC
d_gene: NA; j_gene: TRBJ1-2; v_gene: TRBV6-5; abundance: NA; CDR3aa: CASSYSGRGVYGYTF; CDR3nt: TGTGCCAGCAGTTACTCGGGGAGGGGGGTGTATGGCTACACCTTC
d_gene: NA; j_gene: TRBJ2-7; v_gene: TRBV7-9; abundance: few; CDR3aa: CASSGPGTPTYEQYF; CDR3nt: TGTGCCAGCAGCGGGCCCGGGACGCCCACCTACGAGCAGTACTTC
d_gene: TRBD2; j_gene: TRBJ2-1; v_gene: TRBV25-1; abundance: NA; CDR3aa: CASRRAGEQFF; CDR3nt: TGTGCCAGCAGGAGAGCGGGGGAGCAGTTCTTC
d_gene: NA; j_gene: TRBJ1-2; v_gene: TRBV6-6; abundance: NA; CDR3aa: CASTYGLERDRDGYTF; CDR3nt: TGTGCCAGCACCTACGGTCTAGAAAGGGATCGGGATGGCTACACCTTC